This is a list of T cell receptor beta chains from one sample in a study of T-cell reconstitution after alpha-beta-depleted transplantation in children. TCRdb re-derived calls from the PCR reads in MiXCR, one entry per CDR3 protein. The table has about 640,000 distinct CDR3 sequences, 15% to 20% seen once. Material: PBMCs from the stem cell graft donor, obtained from the stem cell graft. Receptors were obtained from a human donor who donated a stem cell graft to a child with acute myeloid leukemia. Both conserved end residues are part of each CDR3. Each record gives: J gene, D gene, clone size, V gene, CDR3 protein, CDR3 DNA. The D gene is left open where the match is weak. Only some rows state a clone size, as once, few, many or a class for expanded clones.

TRBJ2-5 TRBD2 NA TRBV3-1 CASSQPFRGGLETQYF TGTGCCAGCAGCCAGCCCTTCCGGGGGGGCCTGGAGACCCAGTACTTC
TRBJ2-7 TRBD1 few TRBV6-5 CASSYLDRVAYEQYF TGTGCCAGCAGTTACCTGGACAGGGTAGCCTACGAGCAGTACTTC
TRBJ2-5 TRBD1 few TRBV5-1 CASSTAETGFNRQETQYF TGCGCCAGCAGCACAGCCGAGACAGGGTTTAATAGGCAAGAGACCCAGTACTTC
TRBJ1-1 NA NA TRBV2 CASSQQGRGTEAFF TGTGCCAGCAGTCAACAGGGAAGGGGCACTGAAGCTTTCTTT
TRBJ2-5 TRBD1 many TRBV20-1 CSVGRGFETQYF TGCAGTGTCGGCAGGGGGTTCGAGACCCAGTACTTC
TRBJ1-1 TRBD1 many TRBV5-1 CASLGQGMTEAFF TGCGCCAGCCTCGGACAGGGTATGACTGAAGCTTTCTTT
TRBJ1-3 NA few TRBV10-3 CATSEASENTIYF TGTGCCACCTCCGAGGCCAGTGAAAACACCATATATTTT
TRBJ2-2 NA NA TRBV12-5 CASGLQNTGELFF TGTGCTAGTGGTTTGCAAAACACCGGGGAGCTGTTTTTT
TRBJ2-3 NA many TRBV20-1 CSARDREITDTQYF TGCAGTGCTAGAGATAGGGAAATCACAGATACGCAGTATTTT
TRBJ1-1 TRBD1 NA TRBV3-1 CASSQLPRQGIPNTEAFF TGTGCCAGCAGCCAACTGCCCCGACAGGGGATACCGAACACTGAAGCTTTCTTT
TRBJ2-3 NA NA TRBV6-1 CASTRQGTSTDTRYF TGTGCCAGCACCCGGCAGGGCACTAGCACAGATACGCGGTATTTT
TRBJ1-1 NA many TRBV20-1 CSARLDTEAFF TGCAGTGCTAGGCTGGACACTGAAGCTTTCTTT
TRBJ1-5 NA few TRBV5-5 CASSLGRRGAGGNQPQHF TGTGCCAGCAGCTTGGGCAGGCGGGGGGCTGGCGGCAATCAGCCCCAGCATTTT
TRBJ2-4 NA few TRBV20-1 CSARDKIFGSRAKNIQYF TGCAGTGCTAGAGATAAGATTTTTGGCAGTAGAGCCAAAAACATTCAGTACTTC
TRBJ2-1 NA many TRBV29-1 CSVDLWMSYNEQFF TGCAGCGTTGATCTATGGATGAGCTACAATGAGCAGTTCTTC
TRBJ1-1 NA many TRBV7-2 CASSLRGYTEAFF TGTGCCAGCAGCCTACGGGGTTACACTGAAGCTTTCTTT
TRBJ1-1 NA few TRBV7-3 CASSLMGGAGGTEAFF TGTGCCAGCAGCTTAATGGGGGGTGCCGGGGGCACTGAAGCTTTCTTT
TRBJ1-1 TRBD1 many TRBV7-9 CASSLRTGDEAFF TGTGCCAGCAGCCTCCGGACAGGGGATGAAGCTTTCTTT
TRBJ1-1 NA NA TRBV12-3/TRBV12-4 CASSPPGFAEAFF TGTGCCAGCAGCCCCCCAGGGTTCGCTGAAGCTTTCTTT